This TCR beta chain was profiled in a study of blood T cell repertoires in COVID-19. Looked up from germline, CDR1 is SGDLS and CDR2 is YYNGEE. The CDR3 spans 16 residues. V shed 0 bases and J shed 2 bases, with 15 bases lying between them. Generated by immunoSEQ multiplex PCR, the TCRdb table keeps only in-frame clones and is missing some. The table records 300,000 to 400,000 clones, approximately 86% of them present only once. Sequencing was done on a sample of peripheral blood. V usage is TRBV9 and J usage is TRBJ2-7; TRBD1 is a possible D gene (6 bases). The receptor comes from a man younger than 40 with COVID-19, enrolled during active disease. The CDR3 loop is CASSVGSGVNPYEQYF. CDR3 coding DNA: TGTGCCAGCAGCGTAGGTTCAGGGGTTAATCCCTACGAGCAGTACTTC.